This is a list of T cell receptor beta chains from one sample in a study of T cell responses to AZD1222 COVID-19 vaccine. The repertoire was sequenced with immunoSEQ multiplex PCR; TCRdb's copy has only in-frame clones and lacks some. The sample consists of around 130,000 clones, more than 85% of them appearing once. The sequencing used peripheral blood, collected 28 days after the second AZD1222 dose. The receptors were gathered from an adult who received the AZD1222 COVID-19 vaccine. CDR3s include the opening cysteine and the closing phenylalanine or tryptophan. Fields, in order: CDR3 DNA, CDR3 protein, clone size, D gene, J gene, V gene. A D gene is named only where the DNA matches it firmly. The size entry is marked missing in some rows and otherwise reads once, few, many or a size class.

DNA: TGTGCCACCCGGGGAAGTGCCTACAATGAGCAGTTCTTC
CDR3: CATRGSAYNEQFF
size: .
D: .
J: TRBJ2-1
V: TRBV24-1

DNA: TGTGCCAGCAGCTTAAGGCGGACCTCCCGAGGTGACACCATATATTTT
CDR3: CASSLRRTSRGDTIYF
size: .
D: .
J: TRBJ1-3
V: TRBV13

DNA: TGTGCCAGCAGTCGGACTAGCGGGGGGCTATACTTC
CDR3: CASSRTSGGLYF
size: .
D: TRBD2
J: TRBJ2-7
V: TRBV13

DNA: TGCGCCAGCAGCCCTCGCGGGGGTGGCACAGATACGCAGTATTTT
CDR3: CASSPRGGGTDTQYF
size: .
D: TRBD2
J: TRBJ2-3
V: TRBV4-1

DNA: TGTGCCAGCAGCCAAGATAGAGGCGGAGAAGCTTTCTTT
CDR3: CASSQDRGGEAFF
size: .
D: .
J: TRBJ1-1
V: TRBV3-1/TRBV3-2

DNA: TGCAGCGTTGAAGTCAGTCTCGGGGAGCTGTTTTTT
CDR3: CSVEVSLGELFF
size: .
D: .
J: TRBJ2-2
V: TRBV29-1

DNA: TGTGCCAGCAGCCCCGGGAGCGGGGGCGAAAAGAGCACAGATACGCAGTATTTT
CDR3: CASSPGSGGEKSTDTQYF
size: .
D: TRBD2
J: TRBJ2-3
V: TRBV11-3

DNA: TGCACCAGCAGCCAAAGCGCTAGCGGGAGACTCTACGAGCAGTACTTC
CDR3: CTSSQSASGRLYEQYF
size: .
D: .
J: TRBJ2-7
V: TRBV1

DNA: TGTGCCAGCAGCGCCGACGCCAATTCACCCCTCCACTTT
CDR3: CASSADANSPLHF
size: .
D: .
J: TRBJ1-6
V: TRBV9

DNA: TGTGCCAGCAGTCCTGACAGGGGCAATCAGCCCCAGCATTTT
CDR3: CASSPDRGNQPQHF
size: .
D: TRBD1
J: TRBJ1-5
V: TRBV6-5

DNA: TGCGCCAGCAGCTCAGAGGCGAACACTGAAGCTTTCTTT
CDR3: CASSSEANTEAFF
size: .
D: .
J: TRBJ1-1
V: TRBV5-1

DNA: TGTGCCAGCAGGGACGGCCATGGCTACACCTTC
CDR3: CASRDGHGYTF
size: .
D: .
J: TRBJ1-2
V: TRBV6-5

DNA: TGTGCCAGCTCATCGGGGTCAAACTATGGCTACACCTTC
CDR3: CASSSGSNYGYTF
size: .
D: .
J: TRBJ1-2
V: TRBV18

DNA: TGCGCCAGCAGCCAAGGGGTAGAAGGGGGCAGCGAGCAGTACTTC
CDR3: CASSQGVEGGSEQYF
size: .
D: TRBD1
J: TRBJ2-7
V: TRBV4-3

DNA: TGTGCCAGCAGCCAAGGTTCTCCGAAGAATGAAAAACTGTTTTTT
CDR3: CASSQGSPKNEKLFF
size: .
D: .
J: TRBJ1-4
V: TRBV3-1/TRBV3-2

DNA: TGTGCCAGCAGCCAAGGACAGGGATTCTACGAGCAGTACTTC
CDR3: CASSQGQGFYEQYF
size: .
D: TRBD1
J: TRBJ2-7
V: TRBV7-2

DNA: TGTGCCAGCAGCTCCCAATCAGTCCAGTACTTC
CDR3: CASSSQSVQYF
size: .
D: .
J: TRBJ2-5
V: TRBV11-3

DNA: TGTGCCTGGAGTAGCGTAAATGAAAAACTGTTTTTT
CDR3: CAWSSVNEKLFF
size: .
D: .
J: TRBJ1-4
V: TRBV30

DNA: TGTGCCAGCAGCTTATCGTATGGGGGAATCCGCATGAACACTGAAGCTTTCTTT
CDR3: CASSLSYGGIRMNTEAFF
size: .
D: .
J: TRBJ1-1
V: TRBV7-9

DNA: TGTGCCAGTAGTCAAAGGGGGCTTCAGCCCCAGCATTTT
CDR3: CASSQRGLQPQHF
size: .
D: TRBD1
J: TRBJ1-5
V: TRBV19

DNA: TGTGCCAGCAGCTTAGGGAGAAAGCGGGGGGAACCGGATACGCAGTATTTT
CDR3: CASSLGRKRGEPDTQYF
size: .
D: TRBD2
J: TRBJ2-3
V: TRBV7-2

DNA: TGTGCCAGCAGCTTACTCGGCGGTCTGGATACGCAGTATTTT
CDR3: CASSLLGGLDTQYF
size: .
D: .
J: TRBJ2-3
V: TRBV7-2

DNA: TGCGCCAGCAGCCCCTCCTTCTCGACAGAACCAAACTATGGCTACACCTTC
CDR3: CASSPSFSTEPNYGYTF
size: few
D: .
J: TRBJ1-2
V: TRBV5-1

DNA: TGTGCCAGCAGCTTAGTAGCCAGGGGATTCTACGAGCAGTACTTC
CDR3: CASSLVARGFYEQYF
size: .
D: .
J: TRBJ2-7
V: TRBV11-2

DNA: TGTGCCAGCGGTCGCCTCCCTGAAAAACTGTTTTTT
CDR3: CASGRLPEKLFF
size: .
D: .
J: TRBJ1-4
V: TRBV28

DNA: TGTGCCAGCAGCTCAGGACATAGCAATCAGCCCCAGCATTTT
CDR3: CASSSGHSNQPQHF
size: .
D: .
J: TRBJ1-5
V: TRBV7-9

DNA: TGTGCCAGCAGCCGAACGACAGGGGATGAAGCTTTCTTT
CDR3: CASSRTTGDEAFF
size: .
D: TRBD1
J: TRBJ1-1
V: TRBV7-9

DNA: TGTGCCAGCAGCTTGCGCCTAGCGAAGGATACGCAGTATTTT
CDR3: CASSLRLAKDTQYF
size: .
D: .
J: TRBJ2-3
V: TRBV5-6

DNA: TGTGCCAGCAGTGACTCGGGACTAGCAGATACGCAGTATTTT
CDR3: CASSDSGLADTQYF
size: .
D: TRBD2
J: TRBJ2-3
V: TRBV6-4

DNA: TGTGCCAGCTGGACAGGGGGCAATACGGATGGCTACACCTTC
CDR3: CASWTGGNTDGYTF
size: once
D: TRBD1
J: TRBJ1-2
V: TRBV18

DNA: TGTGCCAGCAGTTCCAGGGTTCCCGGAGATACGCAGTATTTT
CDR3: CASSSRVPGDTQYF
size: once
D: .
J: TRBJ2-3
V: TRBV27

DNA: TGTGCCAGCAGCTTAGCCGGGACAGGGGGCAATGAGCAGTTCTTC
CDR3: CASSLAGTGGNEQFF
size: .
D: TRBD1
J: TRBJ2-1
V: TRBV7-2